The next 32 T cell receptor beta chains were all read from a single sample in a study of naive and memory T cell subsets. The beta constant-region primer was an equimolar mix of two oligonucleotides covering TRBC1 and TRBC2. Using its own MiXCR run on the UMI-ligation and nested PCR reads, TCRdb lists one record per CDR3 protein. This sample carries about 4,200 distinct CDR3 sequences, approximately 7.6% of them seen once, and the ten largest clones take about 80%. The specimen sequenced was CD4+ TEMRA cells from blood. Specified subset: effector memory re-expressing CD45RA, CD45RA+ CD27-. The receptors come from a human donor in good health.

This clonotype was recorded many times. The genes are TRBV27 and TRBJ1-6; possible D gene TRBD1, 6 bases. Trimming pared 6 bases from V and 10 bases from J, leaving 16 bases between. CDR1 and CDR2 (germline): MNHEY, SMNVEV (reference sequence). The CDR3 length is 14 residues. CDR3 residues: CASRRGGLGSPLHF. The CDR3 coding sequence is TGTGCCAGCAGGAGAGGGGGGCTGGGGTCACCCCTCCACTTT.

The chain's CDR3 is CSASLTGAFQPQHF. The CDR3 bases are TGCAGTGCTAGTTTGACAGGGGCTTTTCAGCCCCAGCATTTT. This chain joins TRBV20-1 and TRBJ1-5, with 8 bases fitting TRBD1. The CDR3 spans 14 residues. The V gene end was trimmed by 3 bases and the J gene end by 6 bases; junction bases not matched to a gene: 7. Germline V gene lookup returns CDR1 DFQATT and CDR2 SNEGSKA (reference sequence).

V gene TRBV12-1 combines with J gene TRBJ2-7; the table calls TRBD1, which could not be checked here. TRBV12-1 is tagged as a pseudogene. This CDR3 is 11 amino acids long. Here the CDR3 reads CASSWNRGQYF. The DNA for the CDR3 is TGTGCCAGCAGCTGGAACCGGGGGCAGTACTTC.

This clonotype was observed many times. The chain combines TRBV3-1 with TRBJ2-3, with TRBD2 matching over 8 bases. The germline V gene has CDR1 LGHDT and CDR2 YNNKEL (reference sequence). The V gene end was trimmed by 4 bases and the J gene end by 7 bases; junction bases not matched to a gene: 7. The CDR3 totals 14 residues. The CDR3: CASSPPAGENTQYF. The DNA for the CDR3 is TGTGCCAGCAGCCCCCCAGCGGGAGAGAATACGCAGTATTTT.

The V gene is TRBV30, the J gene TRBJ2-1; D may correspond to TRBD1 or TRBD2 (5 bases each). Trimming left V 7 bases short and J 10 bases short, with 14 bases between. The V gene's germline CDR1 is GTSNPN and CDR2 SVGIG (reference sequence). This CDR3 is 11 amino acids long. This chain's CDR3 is CAFSFGAEQFF. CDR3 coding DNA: TGTGCCTTTTCCTTCGGGGCAGAGCAGTTCTTC. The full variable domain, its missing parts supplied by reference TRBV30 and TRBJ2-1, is SQTIHQWPATLVQPVGSPLSLECTVEGTSNPNLYWYRQAAGRGLQLLFYSVGIGQISSEVPQNLSASRPQDRQFILSSKKLLLSDSGFYLCAFSFGAEQFFGPGTRLTVL.

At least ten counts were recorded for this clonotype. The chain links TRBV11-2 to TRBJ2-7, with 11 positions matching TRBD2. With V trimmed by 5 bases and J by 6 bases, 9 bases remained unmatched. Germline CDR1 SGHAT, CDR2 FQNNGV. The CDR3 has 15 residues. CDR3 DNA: TGTGCCAGCAGCCACACCGGGACTAGCGGTCTCGAGCAGTACTTC. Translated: CASSHTGTSGLEQYF.

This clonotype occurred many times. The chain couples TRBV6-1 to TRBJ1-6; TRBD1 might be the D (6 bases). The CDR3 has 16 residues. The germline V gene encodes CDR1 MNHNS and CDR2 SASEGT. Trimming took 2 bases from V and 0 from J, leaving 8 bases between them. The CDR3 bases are TGTGCCAGCAGTGAATTGGACAGCTCCTATAATTCACCCCTCCACTTT. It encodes CASSELDSSYNSPLHF.

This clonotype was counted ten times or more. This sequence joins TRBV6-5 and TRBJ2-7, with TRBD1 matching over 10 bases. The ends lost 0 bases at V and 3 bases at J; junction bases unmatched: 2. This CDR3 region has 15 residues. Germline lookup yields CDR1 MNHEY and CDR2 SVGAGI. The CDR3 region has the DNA TGTGCCAGCAGTTACTCGACAGGGGGCAGCTACGAGCAGTACTTC. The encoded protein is CASSYSTGGSYEQYF.

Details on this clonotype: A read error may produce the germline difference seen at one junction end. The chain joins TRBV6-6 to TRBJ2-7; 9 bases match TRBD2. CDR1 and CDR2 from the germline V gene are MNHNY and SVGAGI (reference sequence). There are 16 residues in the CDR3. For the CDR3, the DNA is TGTACCAGCAGCCTCACCGGGACTAGCCACCCCTACGAGCAGTACTTC. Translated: CTSSLTGTSHPYEQYF.

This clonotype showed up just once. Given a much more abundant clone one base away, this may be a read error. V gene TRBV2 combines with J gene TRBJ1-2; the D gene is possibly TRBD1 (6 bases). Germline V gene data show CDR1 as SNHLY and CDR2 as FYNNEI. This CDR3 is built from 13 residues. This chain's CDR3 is CGSSRQDNYGYTF. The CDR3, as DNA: TGTGGCAGCAGTAGACAGGACAACTATGGCTACACCTTC.

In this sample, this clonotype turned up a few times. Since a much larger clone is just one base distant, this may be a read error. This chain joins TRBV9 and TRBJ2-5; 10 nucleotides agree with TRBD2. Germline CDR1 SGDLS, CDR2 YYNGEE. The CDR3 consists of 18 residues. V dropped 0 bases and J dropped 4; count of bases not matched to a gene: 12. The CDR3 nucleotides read TGTGCCAGCAGCGTAGATGTAGCGGGAGGCGCTGTAGTAGAGACCCAGTACTTC. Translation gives CASSVDVAGGAVVETQYF.

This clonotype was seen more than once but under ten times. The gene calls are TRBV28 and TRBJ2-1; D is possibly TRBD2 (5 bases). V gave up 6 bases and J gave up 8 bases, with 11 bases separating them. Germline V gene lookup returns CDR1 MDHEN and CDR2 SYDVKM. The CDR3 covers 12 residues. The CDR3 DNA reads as TGTGCCAGCAGCGCCACGGGATATGAGCAGTTCTTC. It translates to CASSATGYEQFF.

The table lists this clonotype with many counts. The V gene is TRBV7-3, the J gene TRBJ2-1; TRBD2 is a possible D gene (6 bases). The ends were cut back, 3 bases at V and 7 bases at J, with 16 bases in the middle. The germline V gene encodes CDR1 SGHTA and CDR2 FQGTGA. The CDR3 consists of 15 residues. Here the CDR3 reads CASSLGLVSANEQFF. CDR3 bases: TGTGCCAGCAGCTTGGGACTCGTTAGTGCGAATGAGCAGTTCTTC. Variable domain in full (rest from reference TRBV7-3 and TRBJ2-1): GAGVSQTPSNKVTEKGKYVELRCDPISGHTALYWYRQSLGQGPEFLIYFQGTGAADDSGLPNDRFFAVRPEGSVSTLKIQRTERGDSAVYLCASSLGLVSANEQFFGPGTRLTVL.

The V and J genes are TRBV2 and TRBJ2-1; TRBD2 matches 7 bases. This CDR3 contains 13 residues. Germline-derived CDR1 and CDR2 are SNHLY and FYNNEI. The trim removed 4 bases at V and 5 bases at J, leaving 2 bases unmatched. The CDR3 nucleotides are TGTGCCAGCAGTGGGACTAGGAACAATGAGCAGTTCTTC. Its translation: CASSGTRNNEQFF.

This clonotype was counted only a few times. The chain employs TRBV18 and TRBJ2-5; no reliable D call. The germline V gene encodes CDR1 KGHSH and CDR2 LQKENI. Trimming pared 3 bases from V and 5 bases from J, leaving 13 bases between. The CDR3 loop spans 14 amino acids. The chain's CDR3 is CASSPRGGAETQYF. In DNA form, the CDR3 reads TGTGCCAGCTCACCGCGAGGCGGCGCCGAGACCCAGTACTTC.

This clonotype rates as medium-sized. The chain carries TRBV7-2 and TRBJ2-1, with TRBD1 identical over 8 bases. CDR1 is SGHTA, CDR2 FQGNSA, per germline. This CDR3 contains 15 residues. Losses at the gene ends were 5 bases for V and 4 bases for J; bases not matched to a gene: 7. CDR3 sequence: CASSPPGTGYNEQFF. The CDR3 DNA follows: TGTGCCAGCAGCCCGCCCGGGACAGGATACAATGAGCAGTTCTTC.

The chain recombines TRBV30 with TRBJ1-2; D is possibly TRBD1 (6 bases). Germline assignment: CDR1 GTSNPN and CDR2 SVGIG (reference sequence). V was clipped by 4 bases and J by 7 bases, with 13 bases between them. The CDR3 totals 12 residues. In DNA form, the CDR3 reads TGTGCCTGGACTCCGGGGGGCTCTGGCTACACCTTC. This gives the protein CAWTPGGSGYTF.

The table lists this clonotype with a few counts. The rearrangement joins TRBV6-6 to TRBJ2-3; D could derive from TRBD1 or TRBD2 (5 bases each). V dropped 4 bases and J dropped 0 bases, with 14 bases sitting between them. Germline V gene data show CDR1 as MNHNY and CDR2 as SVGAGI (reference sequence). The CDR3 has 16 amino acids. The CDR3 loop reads CASSSSGLDSTDTQYF. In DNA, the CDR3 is TGTGCCAGCAGTTCATCGGGGCTAGATAGCACAGATACGCAGTATTTT.

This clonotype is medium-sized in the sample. The CDR3 nucleotides are TGTGCCAGCAGCGCCGACAGGGAATACTCCTACGAGCAGTACTTC. Its protein is CASSADREYSYEQYF. The chain employs TRBV2 and TRBJ2-7, with 7 positions matching TRBD1. The CDR3 length is 15 residues. Germline V lookup: CDR1 SNHLY, CDR2 FYNNEI. V lost 6 bases and J lost 0; bases outside the gene matches: 8.

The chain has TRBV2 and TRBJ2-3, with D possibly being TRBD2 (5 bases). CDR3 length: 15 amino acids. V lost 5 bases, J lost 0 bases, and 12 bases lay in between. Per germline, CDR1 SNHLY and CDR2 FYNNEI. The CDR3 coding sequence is TGTGCCAGCAGTAGAGGAAGCGGTAGCACAGATACGCAGTATTTT. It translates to CASSRGSGSTDTQYF.

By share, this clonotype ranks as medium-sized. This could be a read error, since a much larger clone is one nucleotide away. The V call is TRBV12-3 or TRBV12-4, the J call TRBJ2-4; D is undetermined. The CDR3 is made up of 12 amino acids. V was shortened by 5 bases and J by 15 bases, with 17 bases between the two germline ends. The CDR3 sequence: CASSDFGLPSYF. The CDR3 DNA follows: TGTGCCAGCAGTGACTTTGGTTTACCCTCGTACTTC.

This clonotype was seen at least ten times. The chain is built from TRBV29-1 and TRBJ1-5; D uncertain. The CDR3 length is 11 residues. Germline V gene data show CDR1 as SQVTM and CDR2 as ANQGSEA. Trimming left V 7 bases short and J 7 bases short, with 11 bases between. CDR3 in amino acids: CSGDIGQPQHF. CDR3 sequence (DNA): TGCAGCGGGGATATAGGACAGCCCCAGCATTTT.

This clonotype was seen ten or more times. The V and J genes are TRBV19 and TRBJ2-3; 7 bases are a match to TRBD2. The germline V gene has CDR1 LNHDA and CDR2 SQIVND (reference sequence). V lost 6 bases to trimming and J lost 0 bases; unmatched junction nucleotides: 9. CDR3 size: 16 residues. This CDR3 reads CASSTGDYASTDTQYF. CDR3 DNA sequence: TGTGCCAGTAGCACCGGGGACTACGCTAGCACAGATACGCAGTATTTT.

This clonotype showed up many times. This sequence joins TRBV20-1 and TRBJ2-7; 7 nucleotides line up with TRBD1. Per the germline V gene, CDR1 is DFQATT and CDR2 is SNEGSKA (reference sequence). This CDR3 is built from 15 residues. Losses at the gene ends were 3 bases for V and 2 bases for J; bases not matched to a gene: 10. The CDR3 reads CSASFGTATTYEQYF. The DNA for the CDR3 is TGCAGTGCTAGTTTTGGGACAGCAACCACCTACGAGCAGTACTTC.

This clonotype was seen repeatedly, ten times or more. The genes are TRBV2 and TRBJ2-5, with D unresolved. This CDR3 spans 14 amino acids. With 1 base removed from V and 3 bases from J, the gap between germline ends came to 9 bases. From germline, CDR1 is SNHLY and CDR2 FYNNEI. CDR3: CASSEGLLEETQYF. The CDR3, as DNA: TGTGCCAGCAGTGAAGGCTTACTCGAAGAGACCCAGTACTTC.

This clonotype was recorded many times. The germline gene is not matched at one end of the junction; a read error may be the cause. The CDR3 coding sequence is TGTGCCACCAGCAGAGGGGGTAGCGGGAGTCATTTT. It specifies CATSRGGSGSHF. This rearrangement joins TRBV15 to TRBJ2-3, with 9 positions matching TRBD2. There are 12 residues in the CDR3. Germline V gene sequence: CDR1 LNHNV, CDR2 YYDKDF (reference sequence). The full variable domain, its missing parts supplied by reference TRBV15 and TRBJ2-3, is DAMVIQNPRYQVTQFGKPVTLSCSQTLNHNVMYWYQQKSSQAPKLLFHYYDKDFNNEADTPDNFQSRRPNTSFCFLDIRSPGLGDTAMYLCATSRGGSGSHFGPGTRLTVL.

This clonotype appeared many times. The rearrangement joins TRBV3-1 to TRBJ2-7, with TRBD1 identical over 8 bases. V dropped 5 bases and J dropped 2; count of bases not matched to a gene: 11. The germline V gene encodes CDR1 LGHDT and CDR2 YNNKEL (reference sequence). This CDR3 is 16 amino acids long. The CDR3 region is CASSWPGQVKAYEQYF. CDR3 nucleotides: TGTGCCAGCAGCTGGCCGGGACAGGTAAAAGCCTACGAGCAGTACTTC.

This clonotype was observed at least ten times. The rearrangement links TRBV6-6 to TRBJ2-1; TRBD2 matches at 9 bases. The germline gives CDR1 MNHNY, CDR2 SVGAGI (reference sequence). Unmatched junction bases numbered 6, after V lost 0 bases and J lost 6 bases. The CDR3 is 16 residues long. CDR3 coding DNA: TGTGCCAGCAGTTACTCCGGCGGGAGGGTTGCCAATGAGCAGTTCTTC. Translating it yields CASSYSGGRVANEQFF.

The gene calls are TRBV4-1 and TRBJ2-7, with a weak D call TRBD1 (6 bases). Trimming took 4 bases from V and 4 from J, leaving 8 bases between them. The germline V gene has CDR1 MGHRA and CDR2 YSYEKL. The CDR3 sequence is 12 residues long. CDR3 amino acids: CASSPGQYEQYF. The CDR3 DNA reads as TGCGCCAGCAGCCCTGGACAGTACGAGCAGTACTTC.

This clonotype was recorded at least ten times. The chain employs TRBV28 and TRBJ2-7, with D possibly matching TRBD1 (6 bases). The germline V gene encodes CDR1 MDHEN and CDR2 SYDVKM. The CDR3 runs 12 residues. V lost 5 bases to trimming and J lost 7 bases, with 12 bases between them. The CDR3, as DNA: TGTGCCAGCAGTCAAACAGGGTTAGAGCAGTACTTC. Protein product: CASSQTGLEQYF.

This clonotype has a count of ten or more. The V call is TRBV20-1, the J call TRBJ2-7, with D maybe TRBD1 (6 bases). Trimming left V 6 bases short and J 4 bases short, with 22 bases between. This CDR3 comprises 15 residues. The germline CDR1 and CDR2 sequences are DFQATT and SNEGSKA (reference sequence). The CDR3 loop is CSAPPPRGSGYEQYF. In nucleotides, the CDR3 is TGCAGTGCGCCTCCCCCAAGGGGGAGTGGTTACGAGCAGTACTTC.

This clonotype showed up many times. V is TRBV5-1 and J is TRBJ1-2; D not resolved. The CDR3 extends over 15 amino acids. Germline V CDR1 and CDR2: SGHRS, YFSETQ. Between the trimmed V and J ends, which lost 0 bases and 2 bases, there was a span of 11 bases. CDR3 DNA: TGCGCCAGCAGCTTGGGTCCCTCCAAGAACTATGGCTACACCTTC. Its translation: CASSLGPSKNYGYTF.